This T cell receptor (beta chain) was sequenced in a study of cytomegalovirus exposure and HLA in healthy donors. Germline V gives CDR1 MNHNY, CDR2 SVGAGI (reference sequence). The CDR3 contains 14 residues. V dropped 0 bases and J dropped 3; count of bases not matched to a gene: 1. Points on this clone: Its antigen is unidentified.

Both 60 Vbeta primers and 13 Jbeta primers went into the PCR. Here immunoSEQ multiplex PCR was the method, and the copy in TCRdb shows in-frame clones only, minus some. The data contain tens of thousands of clones, roughly 80% of them singletons. Findings and caveats of the study: Some TCR beta chains (more than 150 of them) were listed as cytomegalovirus-associated.

This receptor was identified in a male donor in good health and CMV-seropositive. Source material: PBMCs. V usage is TRBV6-6 and J usage is TRBJ2-7; 8 positions match TRBD1. The CDR3, as DNA: TGTGCCAGCAGTTACTCAGACAGGGGCTACGAGCAGTACTTC. It is translated as CASSYSDRGYEQYF.